This TCR beta chain was documented in a study of molecular identifiers for immune sequencing clone quantification. TCRdb reanalysed the PCR reads using MiXCR and keeps one entry per CDR3 protein. The profile shows over 300,000 distinct CDR3 sequences, roughly 23% of them singletons. The V gene end was trimmed by 6 bases and the J gene end by 7 bases; junction bases not matched to a gene: 12. This CDR3 has 15 residues. Germline values: CDR1 MNHEY, CDR2 SVGEGT. This clonotype occurred a few times. Sequenced material: naive CD8+ T cells from blood, with Jurkat cell RNA spiked in. Subset noted: FACS-sorted CD8+CD4-CCR7+CD45RA+ naive T cells. This TCR was recovered from a human donor in good health. Some libraries in this study had Jurkat cell RNA spiked in. J is TRBJ2-1 and V is TRBV6-2 or TRBV6-3; 7 bases match TRBD1. CDR3 protein: CASRHLTGWGNEQFF. As DNA, the CDR3 is TGTGCCAGCAGGCACCTGACAGGGTGGGGTAATGAGCAGTTCTTC.